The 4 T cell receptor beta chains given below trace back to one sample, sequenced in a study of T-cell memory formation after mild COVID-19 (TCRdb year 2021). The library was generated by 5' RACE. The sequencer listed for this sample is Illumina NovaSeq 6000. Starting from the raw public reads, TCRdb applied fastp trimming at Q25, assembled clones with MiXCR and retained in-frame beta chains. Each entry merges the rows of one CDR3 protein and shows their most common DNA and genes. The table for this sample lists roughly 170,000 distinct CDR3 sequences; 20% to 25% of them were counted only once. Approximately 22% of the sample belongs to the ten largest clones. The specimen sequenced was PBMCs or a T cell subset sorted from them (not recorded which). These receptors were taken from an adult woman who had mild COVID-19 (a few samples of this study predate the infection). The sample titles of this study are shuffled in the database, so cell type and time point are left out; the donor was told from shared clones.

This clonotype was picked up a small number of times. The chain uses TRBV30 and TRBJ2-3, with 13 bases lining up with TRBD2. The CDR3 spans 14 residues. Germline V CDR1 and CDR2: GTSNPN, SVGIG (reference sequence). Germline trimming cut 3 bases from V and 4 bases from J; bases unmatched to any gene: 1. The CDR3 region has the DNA TGTGCCTGGAGGGGACTAGCGGGACCAGATACGCAGTATTTT. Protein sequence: CAWRGLAGPDTQYF.

CDR3 bases: TGCGCCAGCAGCCAATTCCTTACAGGGGGCAACACTGGCGGGATGAACACTGAAGCTTTCTTT. Translation: CASSQFLTGGNTGGMNTEAFF. V and J are TRBV4-1 and TRBJ1-1, with 9 bases lining up with TRBD1. Germline lookup yields CDR1 MGHRA and CDR2 YSYEKL. This CDR3 region has 21 residues. Trimming cost V 2 bases and J 0 bases; bases outside gene matches: 19.

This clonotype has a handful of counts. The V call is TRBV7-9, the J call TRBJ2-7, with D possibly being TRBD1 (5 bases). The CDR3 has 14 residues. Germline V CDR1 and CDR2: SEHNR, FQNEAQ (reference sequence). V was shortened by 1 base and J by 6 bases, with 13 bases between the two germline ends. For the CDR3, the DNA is TGTGCCAGCAGCTTAGGGCCAGGGCAAGCCGAGCAGTACTTC. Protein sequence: CASSLGPGQAEQYF.

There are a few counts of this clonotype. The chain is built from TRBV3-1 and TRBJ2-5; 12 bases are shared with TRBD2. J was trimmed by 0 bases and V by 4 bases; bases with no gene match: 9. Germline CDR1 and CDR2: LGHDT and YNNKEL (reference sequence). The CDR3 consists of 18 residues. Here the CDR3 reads CASSLTSTSGGDQETQYF. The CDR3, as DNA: TGTGCCAGCAGCCTAACCTCGACTAGCGGGGGCGACCAAGAGACCCAGTACTTC.